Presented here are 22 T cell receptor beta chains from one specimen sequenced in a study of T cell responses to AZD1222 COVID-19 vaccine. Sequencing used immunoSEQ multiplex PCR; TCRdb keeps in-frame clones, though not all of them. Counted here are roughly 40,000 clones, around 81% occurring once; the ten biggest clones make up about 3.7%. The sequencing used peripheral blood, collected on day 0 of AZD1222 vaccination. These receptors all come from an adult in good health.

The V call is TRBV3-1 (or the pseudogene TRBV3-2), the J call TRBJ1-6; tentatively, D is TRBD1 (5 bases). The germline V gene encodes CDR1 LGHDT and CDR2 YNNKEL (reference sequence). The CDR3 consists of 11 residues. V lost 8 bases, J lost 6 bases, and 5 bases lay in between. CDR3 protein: CASQGNSPLHF. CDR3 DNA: TGTGCCAGCCAGGGTAATTCACCCCTCCACTTT.

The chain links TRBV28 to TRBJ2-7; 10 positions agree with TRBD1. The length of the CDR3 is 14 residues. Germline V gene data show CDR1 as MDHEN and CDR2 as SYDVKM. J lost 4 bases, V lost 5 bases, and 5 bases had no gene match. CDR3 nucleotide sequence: TGTGCCAGCAGTCCATTGGGACAGGGGTACGAGCAGTACTTC. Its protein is CASSPLGQGYEQYF.

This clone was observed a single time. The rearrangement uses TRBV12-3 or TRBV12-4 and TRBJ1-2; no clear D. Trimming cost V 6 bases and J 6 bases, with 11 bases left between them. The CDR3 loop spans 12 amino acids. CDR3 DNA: TGTGCCAGCAGAGATGCGGAAAATGGCTACACCTTC. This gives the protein CASRDAENGYTF.

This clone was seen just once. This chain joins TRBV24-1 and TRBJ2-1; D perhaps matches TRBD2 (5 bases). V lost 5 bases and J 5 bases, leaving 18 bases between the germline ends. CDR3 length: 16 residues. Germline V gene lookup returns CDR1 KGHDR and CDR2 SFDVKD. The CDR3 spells CATSAREGLVNNEQFF. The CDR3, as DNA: TGTGCCACCAGTGCCCGGGAAGGGCTGGTGAACAATGAGCAGTTCTTC.

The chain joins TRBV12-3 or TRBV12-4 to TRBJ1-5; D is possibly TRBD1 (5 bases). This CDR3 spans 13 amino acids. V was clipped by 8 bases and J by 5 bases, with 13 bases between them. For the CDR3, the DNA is TGTGCCAGCGCTTCGGTAGGGGATCAGCCCCAGCATTTT. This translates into CASASVGDQPQHF.

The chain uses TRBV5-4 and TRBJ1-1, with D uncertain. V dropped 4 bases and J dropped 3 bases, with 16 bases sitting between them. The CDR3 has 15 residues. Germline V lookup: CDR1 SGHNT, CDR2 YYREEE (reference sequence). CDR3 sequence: CASSLGGVGDTEAFF. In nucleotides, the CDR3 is TGTGCCAGCAGCCTTGGTGGAGTCGGGGACACTGAAGCTTTCTTT.

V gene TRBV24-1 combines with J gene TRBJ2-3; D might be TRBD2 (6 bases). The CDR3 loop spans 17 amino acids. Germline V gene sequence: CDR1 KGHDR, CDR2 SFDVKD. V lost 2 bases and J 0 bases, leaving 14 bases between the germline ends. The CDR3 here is CATSDSAASDSTDTQYF. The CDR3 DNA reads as TGTGCCACCAGTGATTCCGCGGCTAGCGATAGCACAGATACGCAGTATTTT.

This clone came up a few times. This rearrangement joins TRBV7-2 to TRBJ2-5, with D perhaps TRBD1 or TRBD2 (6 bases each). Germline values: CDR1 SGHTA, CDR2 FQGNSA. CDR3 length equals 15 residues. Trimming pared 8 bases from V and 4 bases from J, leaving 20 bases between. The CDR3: CASGTGLGGRETQYF. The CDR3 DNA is TGTGCCAGCGGAACAGGGCTAGGGGGGAGAGAGACCCAGTACTTC.

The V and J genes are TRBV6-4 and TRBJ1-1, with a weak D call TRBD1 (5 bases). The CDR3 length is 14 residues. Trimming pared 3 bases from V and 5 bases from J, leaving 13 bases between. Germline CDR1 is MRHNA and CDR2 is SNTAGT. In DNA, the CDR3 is TGTGCCAGCAGTGAGCAGGGCGGGGAGACTGAAGCTTTCTTT. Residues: CASSEQGGETEAFF.

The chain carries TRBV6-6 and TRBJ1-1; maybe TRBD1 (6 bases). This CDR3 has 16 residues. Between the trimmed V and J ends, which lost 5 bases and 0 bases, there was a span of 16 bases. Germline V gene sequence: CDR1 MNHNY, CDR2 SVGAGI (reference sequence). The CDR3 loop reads CASSQLGGGMNTEAFF. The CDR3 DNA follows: TGTGCCAGCAGTCAACTAGGGGGGGGTATGAACACTGAAGCTTTCTTT.

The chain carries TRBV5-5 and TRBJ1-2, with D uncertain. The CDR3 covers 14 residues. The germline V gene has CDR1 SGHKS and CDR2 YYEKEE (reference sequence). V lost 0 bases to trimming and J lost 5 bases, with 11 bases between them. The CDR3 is CASSLAIPPYGYTF. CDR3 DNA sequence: TGTGCCAGCAGCTTGGCCATCCCGCCGTATGGCTACACCTTC.

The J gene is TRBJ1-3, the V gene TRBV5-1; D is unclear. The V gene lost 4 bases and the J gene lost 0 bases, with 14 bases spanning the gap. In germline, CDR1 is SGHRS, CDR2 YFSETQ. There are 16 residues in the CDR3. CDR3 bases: TGCGCCAGCAGCCCCCTGGCAGGCCTCTCTGGAAACACCATATATTTT. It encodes CASSPLAGLSGNTIYF.

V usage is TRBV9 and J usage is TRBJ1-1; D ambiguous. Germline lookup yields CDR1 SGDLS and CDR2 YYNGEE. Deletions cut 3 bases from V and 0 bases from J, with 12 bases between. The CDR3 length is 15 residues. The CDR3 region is CASSEIGRMNTEAFF. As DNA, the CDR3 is TGTGCCAGCAGCGAGATAGGACGGATGAACACTGAAGCTTTCTTT.

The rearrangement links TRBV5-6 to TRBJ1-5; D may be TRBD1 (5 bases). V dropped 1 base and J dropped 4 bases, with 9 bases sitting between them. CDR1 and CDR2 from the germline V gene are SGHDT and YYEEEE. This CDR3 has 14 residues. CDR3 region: CASSLQGPNQPQHF. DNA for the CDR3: TGTGCCAGCAGCTTGCAGGGCCCAAATCAGCCCCAGCATTTT. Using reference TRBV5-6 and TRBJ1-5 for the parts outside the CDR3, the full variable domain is DAGVTQSPTHLIKTRGQQVTLRCSPKSGHDTVSWYQQALGQGPQFIFQYYEEEERQRGNFPDRFSGHQFPNYSSELNVNALLLGDSALYLCASSLQGPNQPQHFGDGTRLSIL.

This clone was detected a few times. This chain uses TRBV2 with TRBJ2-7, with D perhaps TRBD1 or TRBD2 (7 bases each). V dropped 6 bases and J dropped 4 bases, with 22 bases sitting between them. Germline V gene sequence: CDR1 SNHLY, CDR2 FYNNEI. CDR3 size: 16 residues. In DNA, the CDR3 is TGTGCCAGCAGGGAGCGGGGCAGGGGGAAGAGGTACGAGCAGTACTTC. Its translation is CASRERGRGKRYEQYF. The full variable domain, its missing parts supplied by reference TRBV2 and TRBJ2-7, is EPEVTQTPSHQVTQMGQEVILRCVPISNHLYFYWYRQILGQKVEFLVSFYNNEISEKSEIFDDQFSVERPDGSNFTLKIRSTKLEDSAMYFCASRERGRGKRYEQYFGPGTRLTVT.

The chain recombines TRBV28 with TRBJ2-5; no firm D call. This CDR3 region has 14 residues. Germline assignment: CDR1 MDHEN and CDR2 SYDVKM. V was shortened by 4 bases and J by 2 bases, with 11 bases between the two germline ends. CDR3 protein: CASSSPFGQETQYF. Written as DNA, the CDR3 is TGTGCCAGCAGTTCGCCCTTTGGGCAAGAGACCCAGTACTTC.

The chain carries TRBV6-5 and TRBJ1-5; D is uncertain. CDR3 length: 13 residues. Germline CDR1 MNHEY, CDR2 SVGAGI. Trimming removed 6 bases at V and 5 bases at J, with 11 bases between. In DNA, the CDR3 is TGTGCCAGCAGCCAGGAACGGGATCAGCCCCAGCATTTT. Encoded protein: CASSQERDQPQHF.

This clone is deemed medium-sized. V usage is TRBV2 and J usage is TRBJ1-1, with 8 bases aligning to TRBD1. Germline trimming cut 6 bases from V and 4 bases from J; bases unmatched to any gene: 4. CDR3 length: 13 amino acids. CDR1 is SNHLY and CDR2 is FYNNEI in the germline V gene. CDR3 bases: TGTGCCAGCAGATTACAGGGGGGCACTGAAGCTTTCTTT. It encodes CASRLQGGTEAFF.

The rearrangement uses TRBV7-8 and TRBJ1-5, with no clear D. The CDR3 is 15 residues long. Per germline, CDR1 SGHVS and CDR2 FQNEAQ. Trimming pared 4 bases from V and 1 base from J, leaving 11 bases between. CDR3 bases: TGTGCCAGCAGCTCAAGTGGTGTAAGCAATCAGCCCCAGCATTTT. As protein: CASSSSGVSNQPQHF.

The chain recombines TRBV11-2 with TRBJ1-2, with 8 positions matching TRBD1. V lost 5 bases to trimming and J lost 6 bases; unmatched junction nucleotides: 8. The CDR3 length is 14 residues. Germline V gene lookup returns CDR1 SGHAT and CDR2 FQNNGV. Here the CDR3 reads CASSLVQGADGYTF. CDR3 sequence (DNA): TGTGCCAGCAGCCTAGTGCAGGGGGCAGATGGCTACACCTTC.

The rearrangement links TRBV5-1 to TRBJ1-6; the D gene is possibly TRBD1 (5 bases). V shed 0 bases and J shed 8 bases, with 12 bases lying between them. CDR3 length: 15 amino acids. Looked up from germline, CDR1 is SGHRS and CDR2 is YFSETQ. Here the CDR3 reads CASSLGVGTDSPLHF. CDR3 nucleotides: TGCGCCAGCAGCTTGGGGGTGGGGACGGATTCACCCCTCCACTTT.

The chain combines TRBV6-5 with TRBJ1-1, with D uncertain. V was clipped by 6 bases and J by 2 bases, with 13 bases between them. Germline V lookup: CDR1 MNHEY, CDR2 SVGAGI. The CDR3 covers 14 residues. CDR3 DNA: TGTGCCAGCAGCGCGGCCTGGCTCAACACTGAAGCTTTCTTT. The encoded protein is CASSAAWLNTEAFF.